This TCR beta chain appears in the sequencing data of a study of cytomegalovirus exposure and HLA in healthy donors. The sample holds a few counts of this clone. As yet, its antigen is unknown. Study-wide results and caveats: The investigators catalogued 150 to 200 TCR beta chains as cytomegalovirus-associated.

Sequencing was performed with immunoSEQ multiplex PCR; in TCRdb, only in-frame clones are kept and a portion is missing. The sample lists about 220,000 clones; about 89% were seen once. CDR3 length equals 16 residues. V shed 0 bases, J shed 5 bases, and the junction held 8 bases outside the gene matches. CDR1 is SGHRS and CDR2 is YFSETQ in the germline V gene. The origin of this receptor is a woman aged 18 to 35 in good health and CMV-seronegative. The material sequenced was PBMCs. The V call is TRBV5-1, the J call TRBJ1-2; TRBD1 agrees at 9 bases. CDR3 residues: CASSLGPGQGLYGYTF. In DNA, the CDR3 is TGCGCCAGCAGCTTGGGACCGGGACAGGGACTGTATGGCTACACCTTC.